This T cell receptor beta chain was profiled in a study of T-cell memory formation after mild COVID-19. At the level of the study: TCR clusters showed largely donor specificity.

The CDR3 has 16 amino acids. Trimming cost V 0 bases and J 4 bases, with 16 bases left between them. The germline V gene has CDR1 MNHEY and CDR2 SVGAGI. TCRdb recomputed calls from the 5' RACE reads with MiXCR, one row per CDR3 protein. The data contain 350,000 to 550,000 distinct CDR3 sequences, under 20% of them singletons. The receptor was isolated from a man between 18 and 29 years old who had mild COVID-19 (a few samples of this study predate the infection). Cell type and time point are not known. V is TRBV6-5 and J is TRBJ2-7, with D perhaps TRBD1 (7 bases). The sequenced sample consisted of PBMCs or a T cell subset sorted from them (not recorded which). CDR3 residues: CASSYSSSRGAYEQYF. CDR3 DNA: TGTGCCAGCAGTTACTCCTCCAGCAGGGGGGCATACGAGCAGTACTTC.